Sequencing of this T cell receptor (beta chain) was carried out in a study of cytomegalovirus exposure and HLA in healthy donors (TCRdb year 2017). A note on the overall study: An earlier analysis of 587 of the donors reported about 250 Gb of sequence data and roughly 110 million unique TCR beta sequences from about 200 million T cells. Approximately 310 gigabases of sequencing data and 70 million to 100 million unique TCR sequences were included in an early release covering roughly 600 HLA-typed donors. The genetic ancestry cluster associated with self-reported Caucasian donors included over 80% of the 398 genotyped donors. The study aimed to test whether cataloging public T cell receptors could reveal signatures of past pathogen exposure. The study used immunosequencing to profile the T cell repertoires of several hundred subjects and linked those repertoires to cytomegalovirus serostatus. In addition to the first cohort of approximately 650 subjects, a separate validation cohort of approximately 130 different subjects was used. High-throughput TCR immunosequencing, statistical association of individual TCRs with disease status, and machine learning were combined to predict cytomegalovirus infection status. A later analysis re-examined previously published TCR beta repertoires from hundreds of donors and added high-resolution HLA genotyping to investigate patterns of TCR occurrence. Rather than using new phenotypic data, the later analysis identified candidate immune exposures from TCR beta sequences and from how often those sequences occurred across donors. An earlier analysis of 587 of the donors used high-throughput TCR beta sequencing to judge whether each TCR beta V gene segment behaved as functional or pseudogenic. Donor age, sex, ethnicity and CMV serostatus were compiled alongside the repertoire data. A later genetic analysis used genome-wide SNP genotypes for 398 of the 666 donors, treating that subset as a discovery cohort. All discovery cohort repertoires had been generated on a single sequencing platform. HLA typing included class I and class II loci at four-digit resolution. The number of typed donors differed by locus: about 629-640 for A, B, C, DRB1 and DQB1; about 520 for DQA1; 606 for DPA1; and roughly 450 for DPB1. Because of strong linkage in the cohort, roughly five DR-DQ haplotypes were treated as single units for association and clustering. On average, around 240,000 unique TCR beta nucleotide sequences were sequenced per donor among 398 genotyped donors of the cohort, with around 19% of those sequences being non-productive. Beyond this particular receptor, the publication reports: The classifier was reported to diagnose cytomegalovirus status with high specificity and sensitivity in both the original cohort and the validation cohort. In a later analysis, the rate of TCR association differed among HLA loci, with DRB1 alleles having the most associated TCRs and HLA-C alleles having the fewest. Three of the identified cytomegalovirus-associated TCR beta chains were confirmed in vitro to be specific for cytomegalovirus antigens. Assigning TCR associations to individual alleles was difficult when HLA alleles, especially DR and DQ, strongly co-occurred. A later analysis found that HLA-associated TCR beta chains were more clonally expanded and had lower generation probabilities than equally common non-associated chains. An association between a missense DCLRE1C variant and V-gene and J-gene trimming of TCR beta chains was found in a later genetic analysis and replicated in an independent cohort. Several of the top co-occurrence clusters appeared to be linked to parvovirus B19, influenza, CMV and Epstein-Barr virus, according to a later analysis. In this cohort, only TCR beta chains were sequenced, and detectable features were limited by the absence of alpha or paired-chain data. HLA typing was unavailable for some donors at each locus, so association tests used only the typed subset. The presence/absence analyses assumed that sequencing depth was roughly uniform across donors, and that assumption may not be true. While some public TCRs were present in many individuals, most TCR sequences turned up only very rarely across donors. Correlated functional status among segregating V segments might reflect linkage disequilibrium, but an unknown experimental factor could not be ruled out. According to the authors, the approach could potentially be generalized to other disease states and immunological phenotypes. Approximately 18 rarely observed V segments, including chromosome 9 orphons, were excluded from the earlier analysis of several hundred of the donors because counts were too low. CMV serostatus was the only immune exposure information available for the cohort. The study gave a list of about 160 TCR beta chains associated with cytomegalovirus. Compared with the approximately 710-donor mean, donors in an Asian-associated ancestry cluster had fewer N-insertions in productive TCRs, according to a later genetic analysis. In an earlier analysis of several hundred of the donors, most TCR beta V segments were observed in productive rearrangements about 90% or about 30% of the time, broadly matching IMGT annotations. The sequencing pipeline was judged likely to have produced a cluster of highly shared sequence variants as a technical artifact. A later analysis found that most CMV-associated TCR beta chains appeared HLA-restricted, with HLA associations seemingly driven largely by CMV exposure. A further reported finding was that TCR beta sequences accurately predicted the HLA-A and HLA-B alleles for most subjects in the first cohort. Specific HLA alleles were associated with 15,000 to 20,000 TCR beta sequences at a false discovery rate of 0.05 in a later analysis. Some IMGT-functional V segments, including TRBV6-2 and TRBV6-3, could not be told apart with the 87-base-pair reads, so those segments were excluded.

Libraries were constructed by the immunoSEQ multiplex PCR assay. For the multiplex PCR, a mixture combining 60 forward primers for TCR Vbeta segments and 13 reverse primers for TCR Jbeta segments was used. A multiplex PCR assay on genomic DNA amplified the CDR3 region of rearranged TCR beta genes. Amplified TCR beta libraries were sequenced as 87-base-pair reads on the Illumina HiSeq System. The published analysis was carried out like this. A later analysis counted about 76 million unique TCR beta chains across the 666 repertoires, and some 11 million of these chains were shared by at least two donors. A nearest-neighbor algorithm error-corrected the raw reads and collapsed the reads into unique sequences, merging closely related sequences to remove PCR and sequencing errors. To assign V, D and J gene segments, CDR3 sequences were aligned to IMGT reference sequences. For a sequence to be retained, a match of at least six nucleotides was required to both a V gene segment and a J gene segment. A rearrangement was called productive if the CDR3 had no stop codons and remained in frame with V and J, and every other rearrangement was called non-productive. Following IMGT convention, CDR3 was defined as the stretch from the second conserved V-encoded cysteine up to the conserved J-encoded phenylalanine. In an earlier analysis of more than 550 of the donors, sequences lacking an unambiguous match to a single V gene segment were excluded. In an earlier analysis of 500 to 750 of the donors, V segments were called functional above 56.7% productive rearrangements and were called segregating when the between-donor standard deviation exceeded 5%. To diagnose cytomegalovirus status from the catalog of TCR beta chain sequences, a statistical classification framework was built. A later analysis assigned V and J genes by comparing TCR nucleotide sequences with IMGT/GENE-DB human TR gene sequences. Using the TCRdist pipeline, a later analysis assigned CDR3 sequences along with most-parsimonious VDJ recombination scenarios. A later analysis defined each TCR beta chain by its CDR3 amino acid sequence plus V-gene family, and excluded reads lacking a unique V-gene family. To address suspected cross-contamination and a sequencing artifact, a later analysis removed 592 highly shared, low-generation-probability nucleotide sequences. In a later analysis, a clonal expansion index was calculated for each public chain from normalized within-repertoire ranks of inferred template counts. In a later analysis, generation probabilities were computed with a VDJ recombination model fitted to out-of-frame rearrangements, and the resulting probabilities were checked against IGoR. In a later analysis, hypergeometric tests were used to score TCR-TCR, TCR-HLA and TCR-CMV co-occurrence, with a repertoire-size bias correction applied to TCR pairs. A later analysis estimated false discovery rates by permuting HLA or CMV assignments 20 times. A later analysis grouped co-occurring TCRs with DBSCAN, adding TCRdist sequence similarity when clustering within HLA-allele-positive subsets. Repertoires with fewer than 30,000 or more than 120,000 public chains were left out of co-occurrence clustering, as were a handful of repertoires with anomalous nucleotide sharing. TCRdb re-hosts the immuneACCESS table, in-frame sequences only. Its copies lack some clones; in the studies checked, an unresolved V gene accounts for under half of them, and the cause for the rest is not known. That table gives V, J and clone size, and the DNA gave D and trimming. This sample gives 150,000 to 200,000 clones in total; around three quarters of them show up just once. 2% to 2.5% of the sample comes from the top ten.

A remark on this clone: Its antigen is not yet known. One base away there is no much larger clone; base qualities are not given.

The cohort comprised some 680 healthy bone marrow donors. At the time of sampling, all cohort members were nominally healthy, though unrecorded immune exposures were likely present. The donor tested CMV seronegative and was one of the 352 seronegative cohort members. Every donor gave a peripheral blood sample, and the peripheral blood mononuclear cells from that sample were used for TCR beta sequencing. The Qiagen DNeasy Blood Extraction Kit was used to extract genomic DNA from the blood cell samples. V drops 2 bases and J drops 8 bases, leaving 16 bases in between. The germline V gene encodes CDR1 MNHEY and CDR2 SMNVEV (reference sequence). From cysteine to phenylalanine, the CDR3 is 15 amino acids long. The read is trimmed to its CDR3 DNA, 45 bases read in frame from base 1.

The rearranged segments are TRBV27 and TRBJ2-1; the D gene is possibly TRBD2, with 5 bases matching. The receptor was derived from a woman between 50 and 59 years old in good health and CMV-seronegative. The sequenced sample was PBMCs. The CDR3 region has the sequence CASSLMGAYSHEQFF. Here is the DNA: TGTGCCAGCAGTTTAATGGGAGCGTATTCCCATGAGCAGTTCTTC.